This T cell receptor (beta chain) was obtained from a study of cytotoxic CD8 clonotypes in ibrutinib-treated CLL. On the study more broadly: After a median of around 68 months, around 15 patients stayed remitted and some 12 progressed; responses had been partial in about 24 and complete in 2. Overall study results and limits: Different sampling times were used for sustained-remission and progressing patients. Against age-matched healthy donors, baseline clonality ran higher and tracked circulating CD8+ T-cell counts. Clonotypes that were public were uncommon, and they contracted or stayed stable on treatment.

CDR1 is DFQATT, CDR2 SNEGSKA, per germline (reference sequence). The CDR3 spans 11 residues. Trimming took off 6 bases at V and 11 bases at J, with 16 bases between the two ends. The table lists this clone with a count of one. Its antigen is undetermined. Clones were sequenced by immunoSEQ multiplex PCR, and TCRdb holds only the in-frame ones, with some missing. The table lists 150,000 to 200,000 clones, approximately 80% of them singletons. The chain is built from TRBV20-1 and TRBJ1-1; perhaps TRBD1 as D (5 bases). This material consisted of PBMCs, taken after 12 months of ibrutinib treatment. This TCR was sampled from a human donor with chronic lymphocytic leukemia. The CDR3 nucleotides read TGCAGTGCCATTAGACCGGGGGAGGCTTTCTTT. It encodes CSAIRPGEAFF.